The rows below give T cell receptor beta chains drawn from one sample of a study of blood T cell repertoires in COVID-19. Produced via immunoSEQ multiplex PCR; TCRdb's table is partial and in-frame only. The sample holds 120,000 or so clones, approximately 86% seen once. Sequenced: peripheral blood. The receptor source for this set is a woman aged 45-59 years with active or convalescent COVID-19. Each CDR3 is given with its conserved first and last residue. Clone sizes are given selectively: once, few, many, or a class where the clone is expanded.

abundance: few; v_gene: TRBV28; CDR3aa: CASSLPAGNTEAFF
abundance: -; v_gene: TRBV27; CDR3aa: CASSQQGNEQFF
abundance: -; v_gene: TRBV9; CDR3aa: CASSGDSGNTIYF
abundance: -; v_gene: TRBV7-9; CDR3aa: CASSLPQGWNTEAFF
abundance: -; v_gene: TRBV27; CDR3aa: CASSLSRVHEQFF
abundance: -; v_gene: TRBV30; CDR3aa: CAWSRGMRDEQFF
abundance: -; v_gene: TRBV18; CDR3aa: CASSSLRVKSEAFF
abundance: -; v_gene: TRBV7-6; CDR3aa: CASSRGTSGFVYNEQFF
abundance: -; v_gene: TRBV9; CDR3aa: CASSLTGGSPLHF
abundance: -; v_gene: TRBV7-2; CDR3aa: CASNAAYGTGLYEQYF
abundance: -; v_gene: TRBV19; CDR3aa: CASSIYRDGYTDTQYF
abundance: -; v_gene: TRBV7-2; CDR3aa: CASSIAGSVYNEQFF
abundance: -; v_gene: TRBV7-9; CDR3aa: CASSSLSTTNTEAFF
abundance: -; v_gene: TRBV30; CDR3aa: CAWSNGVNTEAFF
abundance: few; v_gene: TRBV7-2; CDR3aa: CASRGTGTDVTGELFF
abundance: -; v_gene: TRBV15; CDR3aa: CATSRPGQQYYEQYF
abundance: -; v_gene: TRBV11-2; CDR3aa: CASRSTGTGGDTQYF
abundance: -; v_gene: TRBV24-1; CDR3aa: CATSLRQGRQETQYF
abundance: -; v_gene: TRBV27; CDR3aa: CASSLGRGDTQYF
abundance: -; v_gene: TRBV7-2; CDR3aa: CASSLTSGSRETQYF